This T cell receptor beta chain was captured by sequencing in a study of Graves' ophthalmopathy and Graves' hyperthyroidism. Enrollment excluded any patients with other autoimmune diseases, uncontrolled infections, pregnancy or lactation. TCR beta CDR3 amplification used RNA transcripts. HTBI-primed first-round RT-PCR preceded second-round multiplex PCR. MiXCR, run by TCRdb on the multiplex PCR reads, gives a single entry per CDR3 protein. The table includes about 640,000 distinct CDR3 sequences, roughly 39% detected once. As regards this clonotype: This may come from a read error, since a much larger clone is one base off. The conserved phenylalanine or tryptophan normally closing the CDR3 is absent here, so this likely arose from a read error.

What was sequenced was peripheral blood. This clonotype originated in an adult man with Graves' ophthalmopathy.

DNA for the CDR3: TGCGCCAGCAGCTTGGCCGAAGGTTTTGCCTACGAGCAGTACCTC. This encodes CASSLAEGFAYEQYL. The chain employs TRBV5-1 and TRBJ2-7; D call uncertain. With 0 bases removed from V and 2 bases from J, the gap between germline ends came to 12 bases. The V gene's germline CDR1 is SGHRS and CDR2 YFSETQ. The CDR3 spans 15 residues.